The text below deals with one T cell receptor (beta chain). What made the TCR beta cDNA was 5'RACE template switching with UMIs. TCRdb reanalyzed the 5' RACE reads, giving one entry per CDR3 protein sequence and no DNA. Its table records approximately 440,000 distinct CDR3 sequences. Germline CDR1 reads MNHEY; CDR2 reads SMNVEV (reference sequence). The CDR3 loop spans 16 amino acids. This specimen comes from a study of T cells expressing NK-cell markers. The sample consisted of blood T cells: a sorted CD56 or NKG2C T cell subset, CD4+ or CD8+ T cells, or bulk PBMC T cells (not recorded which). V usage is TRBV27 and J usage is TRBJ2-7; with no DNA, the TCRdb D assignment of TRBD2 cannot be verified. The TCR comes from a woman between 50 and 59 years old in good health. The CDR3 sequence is CASKGLAGVNSYEQYF.